These 21 T cell receptor beta chains were sequenced from one sample in a study of blood T cell repertoires in COVID-19. This table comes from immunoSEQ multiplex PCR, and its TCRdb copy is limited to in-frame clones, with some not included. The sample lists 150,000 to 180,000 clones, roughly nine tenths seen once, with 0.5% to 0.55% in the top ten. The sequencing sample was made of peripheral blood. Receptor source: a middle-aged man with acute or convalescent COVID-19.

The chain has TRBV5-1 and TRBJ2-2; possibly TRBD1 for D (6 bases). The CDR3 is 16 amino acids. V lost 0 bases, J lost 2 bases, and 11 bases lay in between. CDR1 and CDR2 from the germline V gene are SGHRS and YFSETQ. CDR3 residues: CASSLVWTDNTGELFF. The CDR3 DNA sequence: TGCGCCAGCAGCTTGGTTTGGACAGATAACACCGGGGAGCTGTTTTTT.

The chain employs TRBV19 and TRBJ1-1; D may be TRBD1 (6 bases). CDR3 length: 13 amino acids. Trimming cost V 6 bases and J 3 bases, with 11 bases left between them. The germline V gene has CDR1 LNHDA and CDR2 SQIVND (reference sequence). The chain's CDR3 is CASREDRYTEAFF. In DNA form, the CDR3 reads TGTGCCAGTAGGGAGGACAGATACACTGAAGCTTTCTTT.

Worth noting for this clone: This CDR3 is also generated by other DNA sequences in the sample. The chain uses TRBV18 and TRBJ1-4, with 7 bases aligning to TRBD1. In germline, CDR1 is KGHSH, CDR2 LQKENI. J was trimmed by 5 bases and V by 3 bases; bases with no gene match: 0. The CDR3 loop spans 13 amino acids. CDR3: CASSPGQNEKLFF. The CDR3 nucleotides read TGTGCCAGCTCACCGGGACAGAATGAAAAACTGTTTTTT.

The rearrangement joins TRBV7-9 to TRBJ2-7; the match to TRBD2 covers 7 bases. The CDR3 spans 15 residues. Germline V gene sequence: CDR1 SEHNR, CDR2 FQNEAQ (reference sequence). V shed 5 bases and J 4 bases; nucleotides not matched to a gene: 11. CDR3 in amino acids: CASSPGGGSTYEQYF. In nucleotides, the CDR3 is TGTGCCAGCAGCCCGGGGGGAGGGAGTACTTACGAGCAGTACTTC.

The V and J genes are TRBV20-1 and TRBJ2-5, with D uncertain. Looked up from germline, CDR1 is DFQATT and CDR2 is SNEGSKA (reference sequence). V lost 2 bases, J lost 2 bases, and 3 bases lay in between. This CDR3 is built from 11 residues. In nucleotides, the CDR3 is TGCAGTGCTAGATCTCAAGAGACCCAGTACTTC. Encoded protein: CSARSQETQYF.

The chain carries TRBV23-1 and TRBJ1-5; D is unclear. TRBV23-1 is labeled an ORF, and its function is uncertain. The CDR3 is 16 amino acids. V shed 1 base and J shed 5 bases, with 15 bases lying between them. CDR3 protein: CASSQWLAGIDQPQHF. For the CDR3, the DNA is TGCGCCAGCAGTCAATGGCTGGCGGGGATTGATCAGCCCCAGCATTTT.

This chain connects TRBV7-3 to TRBJ2-1; weak D call: TRBD2 (5 bases). Trimming stripped 1 base from V and 4 bases from J, with 14 bases between. The CDR3 consists of 16 residues. Germline V CDR1 and CDR2: SGHTA, FQGTGA. The CDR3 loop reads CASSLSPAGPYNEQFF. The CDR3 nucleotides are TGTGCCAGCAGCTTAAGTCCGGCGGGTCCTTACAATGAGCAGTTCTTC.

The gene calls are TRBV30 and TRBJ1-2; 7 nucleotides align to TRBD1. J gave up 7 bases and V 5 bases, and 7 bases lay outside the gene matches. CDR1 GTSNPN and CDR2 SVGIG come from the germline V gene (reference sequence). The CDR3 spans 12 residues. CDR3 sequence: CAWLTGRGGYTF. DNA for the CDR3: TGTGCCTGGCTGACAGGGCGAGGTGGCTACACCTTC.

This chain uses TRBV7-3 with TRBJ2-5, with 10 bases lining up with TRBD2. The junction had 20 bases not matched to a gene; V was cut back by 5 bases and J by 2 bases. The CDR3 loop spans 20 amino acids. Germline V gene data show CDR1 as SGHTA and CDR2 as FQGTGA. This chain's CDR3 is CASSLPRDKFGLAVQETQYF. As DNA, the CDR3 is TGTGCCAGCAGCCTACCCCGGGACAAGTTTGGACTAGCGGTTCAAGAGACCCAGTACTTC.

V gene TRBV6-6 combines with J gene TRBJ2-3, with 10 bases aligning to TRBD2. This CDR3 has 16 amino acids. Trimming took 6 bases from V and 7 from J; bases not matched to a gene: 13. Germline V gives CDR1 MNHNY, CDR2 SVGAGI (reference sequence). Here the CDR3 DNA reads TGTGCCAGCAGGATAAAAGCGGGGGGGCCGTCTTATACGCAGTATTTT. Its translation is CASRIKAGGPSYTQYF.

The chain employs TRBV3-1 (or the pseudogene TRBV3-2) and TRBJ1-5; TRBD1 is a possible D gene (5 bases). The CDR3 runs 18 residues. V was trimmed by 0 bases and J by 1 base, leaving 16 bases between them. Germline-derived CDR1 and CDR2 are LGHDT and YNNKEL (reference sequence). CDR3 sequence reads: CASSQDWRGRWSNQPQHF. The CDR3 coding sequence is TGTGCCAGCAGCCAAGATTGGAGGGGAAGGTGGAGCAATCAGCCCCAGCATTTT.

This CDR3 reads CASSLNKGHHTEAFF. The CDR3 DNA sequence: TGTGCCAGCAGCCTAAATAAGGGGCATCACACTGAAGCTTTCTTT. The genes are TRBV7-6 and TRBJ1-1, with D perhaps matching TRBD1 (5 bases). Between the trimmed V and J ends, which lost 5 bases and 3 bases, there was a span of 16 bases. The germline V gene has CDR1 SGHVS and CDR2 FNYEAQ. CDR3 length: 15 amino acids.

V and J are TRBV6-5 and TRBJ1-5; D unresolved. The germline CDR1 and CDR2 sequences are MNHEY and SVGAGI. The V gene lost 7 bases and the J gene lost 0 bases, with 7 bases spanning the gap. This CDR3 region has 13 residues. The CDR3 spells CASISHSNQPQHF. The CDR3 coding sequence is TGTGCCAGCATATCACATAGCAATCAGCCCCAGCATTTT.

The V gene is TRBV5-1, the J gene TRBJ2-2, with D tentatively TRBD2 (5 bases). The ends were cut back, 5 bases at V and 0 bases at J, with 5 bases in the middle. Per germline, CDR1 SGHRS and CDR2 YFSETQ. This CDR3 has 13 residues. Written as DNA, the CDR3 is TGCGCCAGCAGAGCGGCGAACACCGGGGAGCTGTTTTTT. Its translation: CASRAANTGELFF.

The chain links TRBV2 to TRBJ2-1; D might be TRBD2 (5 bases). The CDR3 has 16 amino acids. Looked up from germline, CDR1 is SNHLY and CDR2 is FYNNEI. Trimming took 4 bases from V and 6 from J, leaving 19 bases between them. The CDR3 DNA reads TGTGCCAGCAGTGCCAGTTTCACGGGAAAGCTCAATGAGCAGTTCTTC. Protein sequence: CASSASFTGKLNEQFF.

This clone occurred a few times. The rearrangement joins TRBV5-6 to TRBJ1-2, with 8 bases identical to TRBD1. The CDR3 has 14 residues. The germline gives CDR1 SGHDT, CDR2 YYEEEE. The ends lost 4 bases at V and 8 bases at J; junction bases unmatched: 10. This CDR3 is CASSPDRGHGGYTF. CDR3 DNA: TGTGCCAGCAGCCCCGACAGGGGCCATGGCGGCTACACCTTC.

This sequence joins TRBV14 and TRBJ2-1; a weak D match, TRBD2 (5 bases). This CDR3 comprises 12 residues. V was shortened by 3 bases and J by 10 bases, with 10 bases between the two germline ends. The germline gives CDR1 SGHDN, CDR2 FVKESK. The CDR3 DNA reads as TGTGCCAGCAGCCAGACCTGGAGGGAGCAGTTCTTC. This encodes CASSQTWREQFF.

V gene TRBV30 combines with J gene TRBJ2-7; weak D call: TRBD2 (6 bases). V lost 3 bases, J lost 0 bases, and 9 bases lay in between. The CDR3 length is 13 residues. Germline V gene data show CDR1 as GTSNPN and CDR2 as SVGIG (reference sequence). CDR3 amino acids: CAWSKGGSYEQYF. CDR3 nucleotide sequence: TGTGCCTGGAGCAAGGGAGGCTCCTACGAGCAGTACTTC.

This chain uses TRBV4-3 with TRBJ1-4; weak D call: TRBD1 (6 bases). V was clipped by 3 bases and J by 3 bases, with 11 bases between them. This CDR3 contains 15 residues. Germline V gives CDR1 LGHNA, CDR2 YSLEER. CDR3 sequence: CASSQNRAANEKLFF. Here the CDR3 DNA reads TGCGCCAGCAGCCAGAACAGGGCGGCTAATGAAAAACTGTTTTTT.

This rearrangement joins TRBV2 to TRBJ2-1, with 7 bases aligning to TRBD2. The V gene end was trimmed by 10 bases and the J gene end by 4 bases; junction bases not matched to a gene: 13. The length of the CDR3 is 15 residues. Germline V lookup: CDR1 SNHLY, CDR2 FYNNEI. The CDR3 here is CANLRGRADYNEQFF. The CDR3 DNA is TGTGCCAACCTTAGAGGGAGGGCCGATTACAATGAGCAGTTCTTC.

This chain uses TRBV9 with TRBJ1-4; 9 bases line up with TRBD1. The J segment lost 8 bases and the V segment lost 4 bases, leaving 9 bases of the junction unmatched. CDR3 length equals 15 residues. Per germline, CDR1 SGDLS and CDR2 YYNGEE. CDR3 sequence: CASSPEQGAYEKLFF. CDR3 DNA: TGTGCCAGCAGCCCCGAACAGGGGGCGTACGAAAAACTGTTTTTT. The complete variable domain, with remaining parts taken from reference TRBV9 and TRBJ1-4, reads DSGVTQTPKHLITATGQRVTLRCSPRSGDLSVYWYQQSLDQGLQFLIQYYNGEERAKGNILERFSAQQFPDLHSELNLSSLELGDSALYFCASSPEQGAYEKLFFGSGTQLSVL.